This T cell receptor (beta chain) was obtained from a study of metastatic and nonmetastatic thyroid tumors. In the study's own analysis: CDR3 was compared across clinicopathological groups, and the resulting differences were used to build a distant-metastasis classifier for papillary thyroid cancer. TCRdb redid the clone calls on the PCR reads using MiXCR. The V and J calls and clone size are TCRdb's, not the authors'. Here the sample spans tens of thousands of clones, roughly 13% being singletons. Each patient came to thyroid surgery without any prior treatment (of any kind). This CDR3 region has 15 residues. The J segment lost 4 bases and the V segment lost 5 bases, leaving 7 bases of the junction unmatched. The germline V gene has CDR1 LNHDA and CDR2 SQIVND (reference sequence). This clone came up many times.

Sample: blood. The receptor comes from a female donor with papillary thyroid cancer or a benign thyroid nodule (not recorded which). Some clones in this sample may be carry-over from other donors' samples. The rearrangement uses TRBV19 and TRBJ1-4; 7 bases are a match to TRBD1. CDR3 protein: CASSPGTVRNEKLFF. The CDR3 DNA follows: TGTGCCAGTAGTCCCGGGACAGTCCGTAATGAAAAACTGTTTTTT. The variable domain in full, with the rest retrieved from reference TRBV19 and TRBJ1-4, is DGGITQSPKYLFRKEGQNVTLSCEQNLNHDAMYWYRQDPGQGLRLIYYSQIVNDFQKGDIAEGYSVSREKKESFPLTVTSAQKNPTAFYLCASSPGTVRNEKLFFGSGTQLSVL.